Below, 21 T cell receptor beta chains from the same sample are listed, as sequenced in a study of shared clonotypes between healthy human individuals. Naivety among CD8 cells was defined by CD45RO negativity and positive CCR7 selection, thereby excluding terminally differentiated effector memory CD45RA+ cells. Data came from immunoSEQ multiplex PCR; TCRdb stores just in-frame clones and leaves some out. This sample has about 600,000 clones; roughly 98% occur once, and the top ten carry around 0.3%. Sequenced sample: naive CD8+ T cells sorted from blood. Source of these receptors: a man aged 30 to 45 in good health.

The V call is TRBV6-1, the J call TRBJ2-7, with D possibly matching TRBD2 (6 bases). This CDR3 is built from 14 residues. Trimming stripped 6 bases from V and 4 bases from J, with 16 bases between. Germline values: CDR1 MNHNS, CDR2 SASEGT. CDR3 coding DNA: TGTGCCAGCAGGTATACTCAGGGAGGTTACGAGCAGTACTTC. Amino acids: CASRYTQGGYEQYF.

This chain uses TRBV4-1 with TRBJ2-7, with no clear D. The CDR3 length is 14 residues. V lost 0 bases, J lost 5 bases, and 11 bases lay in between. Germline CDR1 is MGHRA and CDR2 is YSYEKL. The CDR3 DNA reads as TGCGCCAGCAGCCAAGATAAAGGAACTGACGAGCAGTACTTC. Its protein product is CASSQDKGTDEQYF.

The chain is built from TRBV29-1 and TRBJ2-1; D is perhaps TRBD2 (5 bases). CDR1 is SQVTM and CDR2 is ANQGSEA in the germline V gene. The CDR3 length is 11 residues. The V gene lost 8 bases and the J gene lost 9 bases, with 14 bases spanning the gap. CDR3 nucleotides: TGCAGCTTGGGAGAGGTAGGTGAGCAGTTCTTC. Protein product: CSLGEVGEQFF.

This clone was observed once. J is TRBJ2-2 and V is TRBV27; D unresolved. Germline V gene sequence: CDR1 MNHEY, CDR2 SMNVEV (reference sequence). This CDR3 spans 12 amino acids. V shed 5 bases and J shed 6 bases, with 7 bases lying between them. This CDR3 reads CASSPESGELFF. The CDR3 nucleotides are TGTGCCAGCAGTCCGGAATCCGGGGAGCTGTTTTTT.

The genes are TRBV9 and TRBJ2-1, with D possibly TRBD2 on 5 matching bases. The CDR3 has 12 amino acids. The germline V gene has CDR1 SGDLS and CDR2 YYNGEE. Trimming took 4 bases from V and 7 from J, leaving 9 bases between them. The CDR3 here is CASSSPGNEQFF. In nucleotides, the CDR3 is TGTGCCAGCAGCTCCCCGGGGAATGAGCAGTTCTTC.

The chain carries TRBV5-1 and TRBJ2-3; D not certain. The CDR3 has 14 residues. Trimming took off 5 bases at V and 0 bases at J, with 10 bases between the two ends. Germline CDR1 reads SGHRS; CDR2 reads YFSETQ. This CDR3 is CASRTDESTDTQYF. The CDR3 bases are TGCGCCAGCAGAACGGACGAGAGCACAGATACGCAGTATTTT.

This chain joins TRBV7-2 and TRBJ2-7; 10 bases are shared with TRBD1. J was trimmed by 3 bases and V by 1 base; bases with no gene match: 6. The CDR3 loop spans 16 amino acids. Germline V lookup: CDR1 SGHTA, CDR2 FQGNSA. The CDR3, as DNA: TGTGCCAGCAGCTTAGATCAGGGGGACAGGGGCTACGAGCAGTACTTC. It encodes CASSLDQGDRGYEQYF. The full variable domain, completed using reference TRBV7-2 and TRBJ2-7, is GAGVSQSPSNKVTEKGKDVELRCDPISGHTALYWYRQSLGQGLEFLIYFQGNSAPDKSGLPSDRFSAERTGGSVSTLTIQRTQQEDSAVYLCASSLDQGDRGYEQYFGPGTRLTVT.

This chain connects TRBV27 to TRBJ2-1; D is ambiguous. The germline V gene encodes CDR1 MNHEY and CDR2 SMNVEV (reference sequence). This CDR3 is 15 amino acids long. The V end was cut by 3 bases, the J end by 4 bases, with 13 bases between. The CDR3 nucleotides read TGTGCCAGCAGTTTCATCGGATCCCTGTACAATGAGCAGTTCTTC. Residues: CASSFIGSLYNEQFF.

The chain joins TRBV19 to TRBJ1-5; a weak D match, TRBD1 (5 bases). V was clipped by 3 bases and J by 1 base, with 13 bases between them. The CDR3 length is 16 residues. Germline CDR1 is LNHDA and CDR2 is SQIVND (reference sequence). CDR3 sequence: CASSMDPGWSNQPQHF. CDR3 nucleotides: TGTGCCAGTAGTATGGACCCAGGGTGGAGCAATCAGCCCCAGCATTTT.

This clone was recorded once. The V gene is TRBV14, the J gene TRBJ2-7, with D tentatively TRBD1 or TRBD2 (5 bases each). Deletions cut 1 base from V and 4 bases from J, with 20 bases between. The CDR3 contains 17 residues. Germline CDR1 reads SGHDN; CDR2 reads FVKESK. The CDR3 sequence is CASSQGPGPDNLYEQYF. CDR3 bases: TGTGCCAGCAGCCAAGGCCCGGGACCGGACAACTTATACGAGCAGTACTTC.

The chain is built from TRBV6-5 and TRBJ1-4; D uncertain. This CDR3 has 12 amino acids. CDR1 and CDR2 (germline): MNHEY, SVGAGI. V was trimmed by 6 bases and J by 5 bases, leaving 7 bases between them. The CDR3 DNA follows: TGTGCCAGCAGACACCAGAATGAAAAACTGTTTTTT. Its protein product is CASRHQNEKLFF.

This clone was seen a handful of times. The CDR3 nucleotides are TGTGCCAGCAGCGGTCTCGGCGACTACGAGCAGTACTTC. Translated: CASSGLGDYEQYF. The chain recombines TRBV4-2 with TRBJ2-7; D gene unclear. CDR3 length equals 13 residues. Germline-derived CDR1 and CDR2 are LGHNA and YNFKEQ. The germline V and J ends were trimmed by 5 bases and 3 bases, with 11 bases remaining between them.

This rearrangement joins TRBV11-2 to TRBJ1-1; D gene ambiguous. The ends were cut back, 5 bases at V and 0 bases at J, with 7 bases in the middle. The CDR3 runs 13 residues. Per germline, CDR1 SGHAT and CDR2 FQNNGV. Written as DNA, the CDR3 is TGTGCCAGCAGCCGTACATTGAACACTGAAGCTTTCTTT. It translates to CASSRTLNTEAFF. Variable domain in full (rest from reference TRBV11-2 and TRBJ1-1): EAGVAQSPRYKIIEKRQSVAFWCNPISGHATLYWYQQILGQGPKLLIQFQNNGVVDDSQLPKDRFSAERLKGVDSTLKIQPAKLEDSAVYLCASSRTLNTEAFFGQGTRLTVV.

The chain couples TRBV11-2 to TRBJ2-2; D may be TRBD1 (5 bases). The CDR3 is made up of 18 amino acids. The V end was cut by 0 bases, the J end by 1 base, with 15 bases between. The germline V gene has CDR1 SGHAT and CDR2 FQNNGV. Here the CDR3 reads CASSLEVRVTRNTGELFF. CDR3 DNA sequence: TGTGCCAGCAGCTTAGAGGTCAGGGTAACAAGGAACACCGGGGAGCTGTTTTTT.

This chain links TRBV2 with TRBJ2-1; 12 bases are shared with TRBD2. CDR1 SNHLY and CDR2 FYNNEI come from the germline V gene. This CDR3 has 18 amino acids. Trimming took 0 bases from V and 5 from J; bases not matched to a gene: 8. CDR3 protein: CASSEAGLAGPPHNEQFF. The CDR3 DNA reads as TGTGCCAGCAGTGAAGCAGGACTAGCGGGACCTCCCCACAATGAGCAGTTCTTC.

V usage is TRBV27 and J usage is TRBJ2-7, with 7 bases matching TRBD1. This CDR3 comprises 13 residues. After removal of 6 bases from V and 3 bases from J, the junction contained 5 bases not matched to a gene. The germline V gene has CDR1 MNHEY and CDR2 SMNVEV (reference sequence). CDR3 loop: CASSWGQNYEQYF. In DNA, the CDR3 is TGTGCCAGCAGCTGGGGACAGAACTACGAGCAGTACTTC.

Comment on this clone: The sample contains more than one DNA sequence encoding this CDR3. The DNA for the CDR3 is TGTGCCAGCAGTCTCGGGGGGAGAAACTACGAGCAGTACTTC. Translating it yields CASSLGGRNYEQYF. This chain joins TRBV27 and TRBJ2-7; 7 bases are shared with TRBD2. The V and J ends lost 5 bases and 3 bases, in that order; junction bases with no gene match: 7. This CDR3 has 14 residues. CDR1 and CDR2 from the germline V gene are MNHEY and SMNVEV (reference sequence).

The V and J genes are TRBV29-1 and TRBJ1-1; TRBD1 matches 7 bases. The germline CDR1 and CDR2 sequences are SQVTM and ANQGSEA. Trimming took 8 bases from V and 7 from J; bases not matched to a gene: 16. The CDR3 has 14 residues. CDR3: CSLRQGGPLGEAFF. The CDR3 DNA reads as TGCAGCCTTCGACAGGGAGGCCCTTTGGGTGAAGCTTTCTTT.

The V and J genes are TRBV27 and TRBJ2-1; 10 bases align to TRBD1. The junction had 11 bases not matched to a gene; V was cut back by 8 bases and J by 10 bases. CDR3 length: 14 residues. Germline V gene lookup returns CDR1 MNHEY and CDR2 SMNVEV (reference sequence). This CDR3 reads CASGGWEGQGEQFF. The CDR3 DNA reads as TGTGCCAGCGGGGGCTGGGAGGGACAGGGGGAGCAGTTCTTC.

The chain is built from TRBV11-2 and TRBJ2-1; either TRBD1 or TRBD2 may fit D (6 bases each). CDR3 length equals 16 residues. Germline CDR1 reads SGHAT; CDR2 reads FQNNGV. Trimming cost V 4 bases and J 7 bases, with 20 bases left between them. Written as DNA, the CDR3 is TGTGCCAGCAGCTCAATCGGTGGGGGGCCGAGGAATGAGCAGTTCTTC. Translating gives CASSSIGGGPRNEQFF.

The CDR3 is CASSLSRGIRNEQFF. CDR3 sequence (DNA): TGTGCCAGCAGCTTAAGCAGGGGGATTCGCAATGAGCAGTTCTTC. The rearrangement links TRBV7-9 to TRBJ2-1, with TRBD1 matching 7 bases. This CDR3 is built from 15 residues. V dropped 2 bases and J dropped 6; count of bases not matched to a gene: 7. From germline, CDR1 is SEHNR and CDR2 FQNEAQ (reference sequence).